The 30 T cell receptor beta chains reported below all come from one sample, sequenced in a study of HIV-infected patients and healthy controls. Follow-up blood was drawn about 14 weeks, roughly three months, after antiretroviral therapy began. All unsorted peripheral T cells were captured because whole blood was used without fractionation. Alpha and beta constant-region primers primed reverse transcription of approximately 460 ng RNA. Using multiplexing indices, alpha and beta chain libraries were generated apart by chain-specific third strand synthesis. Each CDR3 protein is one row after TCRdb ran MiXCR on the 5' RACE reads. The table lists fewer than 4,500 distinct CDR3 sequences, about 8.5% of them singletons. The source was blood, collected during antiretroviral therapy. The receptors stem from an adult with HIV infection.

This chain links TRBV6-1 with TRBJ1-5; 9 nucleotides agree with TRBD1. The germline CDR1 and CDR2 sequences are MNHNS and SASEGT. The CDR3 has 15 amino acids. With 5 bases clipped from V and 2 bases from J, the junction kept 4 bases outside the gene matches. CDR3 loop: CASSTRDRGNQPQHF. In nucleotides, the CDR3 is TGTGCCAGCAGTACCCGGGACAGGGGCAATCAGCCCCAGCATTTT.

This clonotype came up many times. The chain couples TRBV4-3 to TRBJ1-1; D not resolved. The germline V gene has CDR1 LGHNA and CDR2 YSLEER. Trimming shortened V by 0 bases and J by 8 bases, and 10 bases separated the two germline ends. The CDR3 contains 13 residues. The CDR3 DNA is TGCGCCAGCAGCCAAGACGGTATAAGGGAAGCTTTCTTT. Translation gives CASSQDGIREAFF.

Only a few counts were recorded for this clonotype. V is TRBV6-5 and J is TRBJ1-1, with D possibly being TRBD1 (6 bases). Germline V gene data show CDR1 as MNHEY and CDR2 as SVGAGI. The CDR3 is 13 residues long. V lost 7 bases and J lost 5, with 14 bases in between. Here the CDR3 DNA reads TGTGCCAGCAATCTGGGGGCGGGGACTGAAGCTTTCTTT. Residues: CASNLGAGTEAFF.

In this sample, this clonotype is hyperexpanded (1% or more). The gene calls are TRBV3-1 and TRBJ2-3; D remains unclear. The V end lost 3 bases, the J end lost 0 bases, and 4 bases lay between the germline ends. This CDR3 comprises 13 residues. Germline V gene lookup returns CDR1 LGHDT and CDR2 YNNKEL (reference sequence). In DNA, the CDR3 is TGTGCCAGCAGCCAGTATAGCACAGATACGCAGTATTTT. Protein product: CASSQYSTDTQYF.

This clonotype is medium-sized. The genes are TRBV7-2 and TRBJ2-1; 11 bases map to TRBD1. Trimming cost V 5 bases and J 4 bases; bases outside gene matches: 7. Germline values: CDR1 SGHTA, CDR2 FQGNSA. The CDR3 runs to 16 residues. CDR3 sequence: CASSHLDRGLYNEQFF. For the CDR3, the DNA is TGTGCCAGCAGCCATTTGGACAGGGGGCTGTACAATGAGCAGTTCTTC. The full variable domain, in which reference TRBV7-2 and TRBJ2-1 provide the parts outside the CDR3, is GAGVSQSPSNKVTEKGKDVELRCDPISGHTALYWYRQSLGQGLEFLIYFQGNSAPDKSGLPSDRFSAERTGGSVSTLTIQRTQQEDSAVYLCASSHLDRGLYNEQFFGPGTRLTVL.

The chain has TRBV5-4 and TRBJ2-5, with TRBD2 identical over 8 bases. J gave up 2 bases and V 0 bases, and 3 bases lay outside the gene matches. The CDR3 runs 15 residues. From germline, CDR1 is SGHNT and CDR2 YYREEE (reference sequence). CDR3 sequence (DNA): TGTGCCAGCAGCTTGGTTTTAGCGGGGCAAGAGACCCAGTACTTC. It encodes CASSLVLAGQETQYF.

The chain links TRBV7-3 to TRBJ2-2; D is possibly TRBD2 (6 bases). V lost 0 bases and J lost 6, with 14 bases in between. Germline loops: CDR1 SGHTA, CDR2 FQGTGA. The CDR3 totals 16 residues. CDR3 bases: TGTGCCAGCAGCTTAACTGCCGGGGGTCGACCCGGGGAGCTGTTTTTT. Residues: CASSLTAGGRPGELFF.

This chain joins TRBV20-1 and TRBJ1-1; D gene ambiguous. This CDR3 is 14 amino acids long. Germline V gives CDR1 DFQATT, CDR2 SNEGSKA (reference sequence). V was pared by 2 bases and J by 4 bases, with 14 bases between. This CDR3 is CSARRPGIGTEAFF. The CDR3 DNA follows: TGCAGTGCTAGACGGCCGGGGATTGGCACTGAAGCTTTCTTT.

V gene TRBV3-1 combines with J gene TRBJ2-3; the D is unclear. Germline lookup yields CDR1 LGHDT and CDR2 YNNKEL (reference sequence). The CDR3 sequence is 14 residues long. V dropped 5 bases and J dropped 0 bases, with 9 bases sitting between them. The CDR3 loop is CASSYQPSTDTQYF. The CDR3 DNA is TGTGCCAGCAGCTATCAGCCTAGCACAGATACGCAGTATTTT.

The V call is TRBV19, the J call TRBJ1-2; a weak D match, TRBD1 (6 bases). Germline values: CDR1 LNHDA, CDR2 SQIVND (reference sequence). V gave up 4 bases and J gave up 7 bases, with 16 bases separating them. CDR3 length: 14 amino acids. CDR3 sequence: CASSTQQGSAGYTF. CDR3 nucleotides: TGTGCCAGTAGTACCCAGCAGGGGTCGGCTGGCTACACCTTC.

Judged by abundance, this clonotype is medium-sized. This chain joins TRBV12-3 or TRBV12-4 and TRBJ2-3; 8 bases agree with TRBD1. The J segment lost 4 bases and the V segment lost 7 bases, leaving 10 bases of the junction unmatched. This CDR3 comprises 15 residues. The CDR3 bases are TGTGCCAGCACCCAAGCAGGGGGCATCGCAGATACGCAGTATTTT. It is translated as CASTQAGGIADTQYF.

This clonotype is medium-sized. The chain couples TRBV12-3 or TRBV12-4 to TRBJ1-2; a weak D match, TRBD1 (5 bases). The V end was cut by 6 bases, the J end by 4 bases, with 12 bases between. This CDR3 is built from 13 residues. The CDR3 nucleotides read TGTGCCAGCAGCCCTCAGGGTTCCTATGGCTACACCTTC. Translation: CASSPQGSYGYTF.

By sample share, this clonotype is medium-sized. The V call is TRBV27, the J call TRBJ2-2, with 9 bases identical to TRBD1. The CDR3 runs 17 residues. CDR1 and CDR2 from the germline V gene are MNHEY and SMNVEV (reference sequence). Trimming removed 0 bases from V and 5 bases from J; junction bases left unmatched: 7. CDR3: CASSLSLTGGRTGELFF. The CDR3, as DNA: TGTGCCAGCAGTTTATCGTTAACAGGGGGCAGGACCGGGGAGCTGTTTTTT.

This clonotype is deemed medium-sized. This chain connects TRBV15 to TRBJ1-5, with no clear D. In germline, CDR1 is LNHNV, CDR2 YYDKDF (reference sequence). V shed 2 bases and J shed 7 bases, with 12 bases lying between them. This CDR3 is 14 amino acids long. The CDR3 region has the DNA TGTGCCACCAGCAGACCGACTGCTCGGCAGCCCCAGCATTTT. The encoded protein is CATSRPTARQPQHF. Supplemented by reference TRBV15 and TRBJ1-5, the full variable domain reads DAMVIQNPRYQVTQFGKPVTLSCSQTLNHNVMYWYQQKSSQAPKLLFHYYDKDFNNEADTPDNFQSRRPNTSFCFLDIRSPGLGDTAMYLCATSRPTARQPQHFGDGTRLSIL.

This chain uses TRBV27 with TRBJ2-7; no clear D. The length of the CDR3 is 15 residues. Trimming pared 1 base from V and 5 bases from J, leaving 15 bases between. In germline, CDR1 is MNHEY, CDR2 SMNVEV (reference sequence). Here the CDR3 DNA reads TGTGCCAGCAGTTTATGGGGTGCTCCGTTGAACGAGCAGTACTTC. Amino acid sequence: CASSLWGAPLNEQYF.

In this sample, this clonotype is medium-sized. The chain links TRBV10-2 to TRBJ1-5; D might be TRBD1 (5 bases). Germline V gene data show CDR1 as WSHSY and CDR2 as SAAADI. The CDR3 spans 15 residues. Trimming removed 6 bases from V and 0 bases from J, with 12 bases in between. CDR3 DNA sequence: TGCGCCAGCAGCGACGCAGGGTATAGCAATCAGCCCCAGCATTTT. Protein: CASSDAGYSNQPQHF.

This clonotype is judged medium-sized. The chain joins TRBV10-3 to TRBJ1-1; D is ambiguous. Per the germline V gene, CDR1 is ENHRY and CDR2 is SYGVKD. The germline V and J ends were trimmed by 1 base and 1 base, with 1 base remaining between them. This CDR3 is built from 12 residues. The CDR3 region has the DNA TGTGCCATCAGTGAGTGGAACACTGAAGCTTTCTTT. Protein sequence: CAISEWNTEAFF.

By sample fraction, this clonotype is medium-sized. The chain employs TRBV7-2 and TRBJ1-5; D is unclear. Germline loops: CDR1 SGHTA, CDR2 FQGNSA. The CDR3 has 13 amino acids. V was clipped by 1 base and J by 4 bases, with 5 bases between them. The CDR3 DNA sequence: TGTGCCAGCAGCTTAGTAGGGAATCAGCCCCAGCATTTT. It codes for CASSLVGNQPQHF.

This clonotype is medium-sized by share. The rearrangement joins TRBV29-1 to TRBJ1-3; D may be TRBD1 (5 bases). The V end lost 2 bases, the J end lost 5 bases, and 10 bases lay between the germline ends. The germline V gene encodes CDR1 SQVTM and CDR2 ANQGSEA. The CDR3 has 13 amino acids. CDR3 sequence reads: CSVEWGSRNTIYF. The CDR3 nucleotides read TGCAGCGTTGAATGGGGGTCACGAAACACCATATATTTT.

This clonotype was detected ten times or more. V is TRBV12-3 or TRBV12-4 and J is TRBJ1-5, with a possible D match to TRBD1 (6 bases). V lost 6 bases, J lost 5 bases, and 17 bases lay in between. The CDR3 loop spans 15 amino acids. The CDR3 bases are TGTGCCAGCAGCCCCACTACAGGGCCTCATCAGCCCCAGCATTTT. This translates into CASSPTTGPHQPQHF.

This clonotype is categorized as medium-sized (0.01 to 0.1%). The V and J genes are TRBV5-1 and TRBJ1-3, with 9 nucleotides matching TRBD1. This CDR3 has 16 amino acids. J gave up 0 bases and V 2 bases, and 3 bases lay outside the gene matches. Per the germline V gene, CDR1 is SGHRS and CDR2 is YFSETQ. The CDR3 region has the DNA TGCGCCAGCAGCTTAGTGACAGGGGGCTCTGGAAACACCATATATTTT. Translating it yields CASSLVTGGSGNTIYF.

This clonotype has ten or more counts. The J gene is TRBJ1-4, the V gene TRBV7-9; D is possibly TRBD1 (5 bases). Germline loops: CDR1 SEHNR, CDR2 FQNEAQ (reference sequence). V lost 5 bases and J 12 bases, leaving 13 bases between the germline ends. The CDR3 consists of 12 residues. CDR3 amino acids: CASSPLRDQLFF. CDR3 in DNA: TGTGCCAGCAGCCCCCTACGGGACCAACTGTTTTTT.

This clonotype is judged medium-sized. The chain links TRBV2 to TRBJ2-2; D ambiguous. The CDR3 extends over 12 amino acids. V was clipped by 4 bases and J by 10 bases, with 10 bases between them. Germline CDR1 SNHLY, CDR2 FYNNEI. Here the CDR3 DNA reads TGTGCCAGCAGTGGAAGACATGCGGAGCTGTTTTTT. This gives the protein CASSGRHAELFF. Full variable domain (rest looked up from reference TRBV2 and TRBJ2-2): EPEVTQTPSHQVTQMGQEVILRCVPISNHLYFYWYRQILGQKVEFLVSFYNNEISEKSEIFDDQFSVERPDGSNFTLKIRSTKLEDSAMYFCASSGRHAELFFGEGSRLTVL.

V and J are TRBV7-9 and TRBJ2-4; D is unresolved. The CDR3 extends over 14 amino acids. Germline assignment: CDR1 SEHNR and CDR2 FQNEAQ (reference sequence). V lost 7 bases and J 0 bases, leaving 10 bases between the germline ends. The CDR3 is CASTGPGAKNIQYF. DNA for the CDR3: TGTGCCAGCACCGGACCGGGAGCCAAAAACATTCAGTACTTC.

This clonotype was seen repeatedly, ten times or more. This CDR3 reads CSVGGGGAGTDTQYF. Here the CDR3 DNA reads TGCAGCGTTGGGGGAGGCGGGGCGGGCACAGATACGCAGTATTTT. The chain combines TRBV29-1 with TRBJ2-3, with D perhaps TRBD2 (6 bases). CDR1 and CDR2 from the germline V gene are SQVTM and ANQGSEA. The V end lost 4 bases, the J end lost 1 base, and 15 bases lay between the germline ends. The length of the CDR3 is 15 residues.

In this sample, this clonotype is medium-sized. The CDR3: CASTRDRGKYEQYF. The CDR3 nucleotides read TGTGCCAGCACCAGGGACAGGGGGAAGTACGAGCAGTACTTC. The gene calls are TRBV7-2 and TRBJ2-7, with 11 bases aligning to TRBD1. Looked up from germline, CDR1 is SGHTA and CDR2 is FQGNSA. J was trimmed by 4 bases and V by 7 bases; bases with no gene match: 6. The CDR3 runs 14 residues.

This clonotype was recorded many times. J is TRBJ2-5 and V is TRBV28, with TRBD2 matching over 11 bases. The germline gives CDR1 MDHEN, CDR2 SYDVKM. There are 15 residues in the CDR3. Germline trimming cut 4 bases from V and 2 bases from J; bases unmatched to any gene: 3. The CDR3 here is CASSSLAGGQETQYF. For the CDR3, the DNA is TGTGCCAGCAGTTCCCTAGCGGGGGGACAAGAGACCCAGTACTTC.

By sample fraction, this clonotype is medium-sized (0.01 to 0.1%). The chain joins TRBV12-3 or TRBV12-4 to TRBJ2-7; D is perhaps TRBD1 or TRBD2 (6 bases each). The CDR3 spans 15 residues. Trimming removed 3 bases at V and 0 bases at J, with 12 bases between. Here the CDR3 DNA reads TGTGCCAGCAGTTTGTCGGGGGCTTACTCCTACGAGCAGTACTTC. It specifies CASSLSGAYSYEQYF.

This clonotype is classed as medium-sized. This chain joins TRBV28 and TRBJ1-6; a possible D gene is TRBD1 (6 bases). V was clipped by 5 bases and J by 7 bases, with 18 bases between them. This CDR3 has 16 amino acids. Germline CDR1 is MDHEN and CDR2 is SYDVKM. CDR3 in amino acids: CASSHQYRDPNSPLHF. CDR3 coding DNA: TGTGCCAGCAGTCACCAATACAGGGACCCCAATTCACCCCTCCACTTT.

Sample share makes this clonotype medium-sized. The chain combines TRBV7-9 with TRBJ2-5, with a possible D match to TRBD1 (6 bases). Trimming took off 6 bases at V and 3 bases at J, with 8 bases between the two ends. This CDR3 contains 12 residues. Germline V gene lookup returns CDR1 SEHNR and CDR2 FQNEAQ (reference sequence). Here the CDR3 reads CASRRTEETQYF. CDR3 DNA sequence: TGTGCCAGCAGGAGGACAGAAGAGACCCAGTACTTC.